The 14 T cell receptor beta chains listed next were all sequenced from one sample in a study of read filtering for tumor transcriptome and immune sequencing. The library was built from roughly 400 ng RNA with molecular barcoded adaptors for alpha/delta and beta/gamma chains. TCRdb processed the reads anew with MiXCR; each CDR3 protein has one entry. This sample has about 57,000 distinct CDR3 sequences, with under 25% found just once. Sequencing was carried out using a population of CD138-negative cells sorted from bone marrow. The receptors were sampled from a donor older than 35 with multiple myeloma.

This clonotype was picked up a small number of times. A clone one base away is much larger, so this may be a read error. The chain carries TRBV4-2 and TRBJ1-2, with 8 bases lining up with TRBD1. Losses at the gene ends were 4 bases for V and 4 bases for J; bases not matched to a gene: 8. Per the germline V gene, CDR1 is LGHNA and CDR2 is YNFKEQ. This CDR3 contains 15 residues. CDR3 bases: TGTGCCAGCAGCCGAGAAAGGCAGGGGGCCTATGGCTACACCTTC. This codes for CASSRERQGAYGYTF.

This clonotype was detected a few times. The rearrangement joins TRBV9 to TRBJ1-1; no clear D. Germline CDR1 and CDR2: SGDLS and YYNGEE. Trimming pared 4 bases from V and 0 bases from J, leaving 7 bases between. This CDR3 region has 13 residues. The CDR3 DNA reads as TGTGCCAGCAGCCTCGCTATGAACACTGAAGCTTTCTTT. Its protein is CASSLAMNTEAFF.

This clonotype showed up many times. This chain links TRBV5-1 with TRBJ1-1; no clear D gene. Germline V gene sequence: CDR1 SGHRS, CDR2 YFSETQ. The CDR3 has 14 residues. V was trimmed by 4 bases and J by 1 base, leaving 11 bases between them. The CDR3 reads CASSVGGGNTEAFF. In nucleotides, the CDR3 is TGCGCCAGCAGCGTAGGTGGAGGGAACACTGAAGCTTTCTTT.

About this clonotype: Given a much more abundant clone one base away, this may be a read error. The CDR3 spells CASSVTIGARGVGTDTQYF. Here the CDR3 DNA reads TGTGCCAGCAGCGTTACTATCGGAGCGAGGGGGGTCGGCACAGATACGCAGTATTTT. The chain employs TRBV9 and TRBJ2-3; D is possibly TRBD1 or TRBD2 (6 bases each). CDR1 SGDLS and CDR2 YYNGEE come from the germline V gene. V shed 2 bases and J shed 1 base, with 23 bases lying between them. The CDR3 is made up of 19 amino acids.

Note on this clonotype: No conserved phenylalanine or tryptophan is present at the end of the CDR3, so a read error is the likely explanation. It is unclear where the CDR3 begins or ends on the DNA, so no DNA is shown, and the CDR3 is as TCRdb lists it. The chain carries TRBV6-2 or TRBV6-3 and TRBJ2-7. Germline CDR1 is MNHEY and CDR2 is SVGEGT. Including both end residues, the CDR3 is 17 amino acids long. CDR3: CASSYSRVGKISYEQCY.

This clonotype was observed at least ten times. The V gene is TRBV12-3 or TRBV12-4, the J gene TRBJ1-1; D is perhaps TRBD1 (5 bases). This CDR3 has 14 residues. The V end was cut by 5 bases, the J end by 5 bases, with 15 bases between. CDR3 in amino acids: CASSDRDRGTEAFF. CDR3 coding DNA: TGTGCCAGCAGTGACCGGGACCGTGGGACTGAAGCTTTCTTT.

In this sample, this clonotype turned up many times. CDR3 amino acids: CASTTPGLLGETQYF. The CDR3 bases are TGTGCCAGCACCACACCGGGACTTCTGGGGGAGACCCAGTACTTC. This rearrangement joins TRBV11-1 to TRBJ2-5; the D gene is possibly TRBD2 (6 bases). The CDR3 extends over 15 amino acids. Germline V gives CDR1 SGHAT, CDR2 FQDESV (reference sequence). Trimming took off 7 bases at V and 5 bases at J, with 20 bases between the two ends.

This clonotype was seen ten or more times. V gene TRBV6-5 combines with J gene TRBJ2-7; tentatively, D is TRBD1 (5 bases). V shed 0 bases and J shed 2 bases, with 11 bases lying between them. The germline V gene encodes CDR1 MNHEY and CDR2 SVGAGI. The CDR3 runs to 15 residues. Here the CDR3 DNA reads TGTGCCAGCAGTTACTCGACAGCGAGTCCCTACGAGCAGTACTTC. Its protein product is CASSYSTASPYEQYF.

The table lists this clonotype with many counts. V gene TRBV6-4 combines with J gene TRBJ1-1; D unclear. The ends were cut back, 2 bases at V and 5 bases at J, with 9 bases in the middle. The CDR3 consists of 13 residues. Germline V gene sequence: CDR1 MRHNA, CDR2 SNTAGT. The CDR3 loop is CASSDRFGTEAFF. For the CDR3, the DNA is TGTGCCAGCAGTGACAGGTTCGGGACTGAAGCTTTCTTT.

This clonotype was detected many times. The chain is built from TRBV29-1 and TRBJ2-2; D possibly corresponds to TRBD1 (6 bases). CDR3 length equals 12 residues. V lost 6 bases and J lost 3, with 8 bases in between. Per germline, CDR1 SQVTM and CDR2 ANQGSEA. CDR3 region: CSVRQDTGELFF. CDR3 bases: TGCAGCGTAAGACAGGACACCGGGGAGCTGTTTTTT.

This clonotype was found many times. The rearrangement links TRBV29-1 to TRBJ2-5; 7 nucleotides agree with TRBD2. The J segment lost 5 bases and the V segment lost 3 bases, leaving 9 bases of the junction unmatched. CDR3 size: 14 residues. Germline V gene sequence: CDR1 SQVTM, CDR2 ANQGSEA. The CDR3 nucleotides are TGCAGCGTTGAGAAAAGATGGGGGGGGGAGACCCAGTACTTC. This translates into CSVEKRWGGETQYF.

There are a few counts of this clonotype. This clone may be a read error of a much larger clone one base away. The gene calls are TRBV12-3 or TRBV12-4 and TRBJ2-5, with D perhaps TRBD1 or TRBD2 (5 bases each). The CDR3 loop spans 14 amino acids. The CDR3 sequence: CASSLGRDQETQHF. CDR3 bases: TGTGCCAGCAGTTTAGGCAGGGACCAAGAGACCCAGCACTTC.

This clonotype was observed many times. The genes are TRBV29-1 and TRBJ1-4; D might be TRBD1 (5 bases). V lost 4 bases, J lost 8 bases, and 14 bases lay in between. CDR3 length equals 13 residues. From germline, CDR1 is SQVTM and CDR2 ANQGSEA. In nucleotides, the CDR3 is TGCAGCGTTGCCAGGCGGGGGGGGGAAAAACTGTTTTTT. Translation: CSVARRGGEKLFF.

The chain recombines TRBV12-3 or TRBV12-4 with TRBJ2-2; no clear D. V was pared by 2 bases and J by 5 bases, with 12 bases between. This CDR3 contains 15 residues. DNA of the CDR3: TGTGCCAGCAGTTTAAGCACAGAGAGTACCGGGGAGCTGTTTTTT. This codes for CASSLSTESTGELFF.